This T cell receptor beta chain derives from a study of radiotherapy plus CTLA-4 blockade in lung cancer. Germline V gene sequence: CDR1 LGHNA, CDR2 YNFKEQ. CDR3 length equals 14 residues. In the case of this clone: One junction end disagrees with the germline gene, perhaps due to a read error.

TCRdb keeps only in-frame clones here, not all; method: immunoSEQ multiplex PCR. This repertoire shows roughly 80,000 clones, 60% to 85% found once; its top ten account for more than 3.5%. The sample was peripheral blood, taken from a patient treated with radiotherapy plus ipilimumab. The chain uses TRBV4-2 and TRBJ2-2, with D perhaps TRBD2 (6 bases). This sequence was found in a human donor with non-small cell lung cancer who had a partial response to radiotherapy plus ipilimumab. Some clones in this sample may be carry-over from other donors' samples. The CDR3 DNA reads TGTGCCAGCAGCCCGAACGGACTATCCGGGGAGCTGCTTTTT. It specifies CASSPNGLSGELLF.